What follows are 18 T cell receptor beta chains derived from one specimen sequenced in a study of blood T cell repertoires in COVID-19. Method: immunoSEQ multiplex PCR; TCRdb's copy keeps in-frame clones and lacks some. The repertoire holds 120,000 to 150,000 clones, with around three quarters as singletons. Sequenced material: peripheral blood. These receptor sequences come from a man at least 80 years old with acute or convalescent COVID-19.

The chain recombines TRBV28 with TRBJ1-2, with D possibly TRBD1 on 5 matching bases. The CDR3 is made up of 14 amino acids. The germline CDR1 and CDR2 sequences are MDHEN and SYDVKM. V lost 6 bases and J 2 bases, leaving 13 bases between the germline ends. The CDR3 bases are TGTGCCAGCAGCGTAGGGGTGCAGAACTATGGCTACACCTTC. Translation gives CASSVGVQNYGYTF.

V gene TRBV21-1 combines with J gene TRBJ1-3; the tabulated D call, TRBD1, remains unverified against the DNA. TRBV21-1 is a documented pseudogene. This CDR3 is built from 18 residues. The CDR3 region is CASSIGGGQGGSGNTIYF. The CDR3 nucleotides are TGTGCCAGCAGCATCGGAGGGGGACAGGGAGGCTCTGGAAACACCATATATTTT.

The chain recombines TRBV10-3 with TRBJ1-3; D ambiguous. Trimming stripped 5 bases from V and 2 bases from J, with 10 bases between. The germline CDR1 and CDR2 sequences are ENHRY and SYGVKD. The CDR3 has 14 residues. The CDR3 DNA reads TGTGCCATCAGTCCTCGGACTCCTGGAAACACCATATATTTT. Translating gives CAISPRTPGNTIYF.

The rearrangement uses TRBV5-8 and TRBJ1-4; TRBD1 matches 7 bases. There are 14 residues in the CDR3. Germline assignment: CDR1 SGHTS and CDR2 YDEGEE. Trimming took 1 base from V and 5 from J; bases not matched to a gene: 2. CDR3 amino acids: CASSLTTGNEKLFF. Here the CDR3 DNA reads TGTGCCAGCAGCTTGACGACAGGGAATGAAAAACTGTTTTTT. Full variable domain (missing parts from reference TRBV5-8 and TRBJ1-4): EAGVTQSPTHLIKTRGQQATLRCSPISGHTSVYWYQQALGLGLQFLLWYDEGEERNRGNFPPRFSGRQFPNYSSELNVNALELEDSALYLCASSLTTGNEKLFFGSGTQLSVL.

The rearrangement links TRBV28 to TRBJ2-3; TRBD1 matches 10 bases. The CDR3 contains 15 residues. With 6 bases clipped from V and 2 bases from J, the junction kept 5 bases outside the gene matches. In germline, CDR1 is MDHEN, CDR2 SYDVKM. The DNA for the CDR3 is TGTGCCAGCAGGACAGGGGGCGAAATCACAGATACGCAGTATTTT. It is translated as CASRTGGEITDTQYF.

The chain employs TRBV5-4 and TRBJ1-4, with TRBD1 matching over 7 bases. The V segment lost 3 bases and the J segment 3 bases; nucleotides outside the gene matches: 2. CDR3 length equals 14 residues. Looked up from germline, CDR1 is SGHNT and CDR2 is YYREEE (reference sequence). The CDR3 spells CASSWDSANEKLFF. CDR3 bases: TGTGCCAGCAGCTGGGACAGCGCTAATGAAAAACTGTTTTTT.

This clone has more than one count but fewer than ten. The CDR3 protein is CASSLGLAGGLQETQYF. In nucleotides, the CDR3 is TGTGCCAGCAGCCTCGGACTAGCGGGGGGCCTACAAGAGACCCAGTACTTC. The chain recombines TRBV7-3 with TRBJ2-5; 14 bases line up with TRBD2. The CDR3 is 17 residues long. V dropped 5 bases and J dropped 2; count of bases not matched to a gene: 7. Germline values: CDR1 SGHTA, CDR2 FQGTGA.

This sequence joins TRBV5-6 and TRBJ2-7; 7 bases line up with TRBD2. The CDR3 length is 15 residues. J gave up 1 base and V 2 bases, and 6 bases lay outside the gene matches. The germline V gene encodes CDR1 SGHDT and CDR2 YYEEEE. The CDR3, as DNA: TGTGCCAGCAGCTTCACGGGGGGTAATTCCTACGAGCAGTACTTC. Translating gives CASSFTGGNSYEQYF. Complete variable domain (other parts from reference TRBV5-6 and TRBJ2-7): DAGVTQSPTHLIKTRGQQVTLRCSPKSGHDTVSWYQQALGQGPQFIFQYYEEEERQRGNFPDRFSGHQFPNYSSELNVNALLLGDSALYLCASSFTGGNSYEQYFGPGTRLTVT.

The chain employs TRBV6-5 and TRBJ1-6, with a weak D call TRBD1 (5 bases). Germline CDR1 reads MNHEY; CDR2 reads SVGAGI. The V and J ends lost 6 bases and 8 bases respectively, with 14 bases between them. This CDR3 is built from 14 residues. CDR3 DNA sequence: TGTGCCAGCAGACCCTTCCTAGGGGATTCACCCCTCCACTTT. As protein: CASRPFLGDSPLHF.

This clone was seen once. This sequence joins TRBV18 and TRBJ2-3; 7 nucleotides line up with TRBD1. The CDR3 contains 15 residues. J was trimmed by 4 bases and V by 5 bases; bases with no gene match: 9. The germline CDR1 and CDR2 sequences are KGHSH and LQKENI. CDR3 in DNA: TGTGCCAGCTCAGAGTTTACAGGGGTGTCAGATACGCAGTATTTT. Protein: CASSEFTGVSDTQYF.

The rearrangement joins TRBV5-6 to TRBJ2-5; 7 bases align to TRBD2. Germline-derived CDR1 and CDR2 are SGHDT and YYEEEE. The CDR3 is 13 amino acids. The trim removed 6 bases at V and 1 base at J, leaving 3 bases unmatched. The CDR3 DNA reads TGTGCCAGCACGGTAGCGGGCCAAGAGACCCAGTACTTC. Translating gives CASTVAGQETQYF.

The rearrangement joins TRBV27 to TRBJ2-2; 10 bases are a match to TRBD2. In germline, CDR1 is MNHEY, CDR2 SMNVEV (reference sequence). With 5 bases clipped from V and 5 bases from J, the junction kept 5 bases outside the gene matches. The CDR3 is 15 residues long. The CDR3 spells CASSVLAGDTGELFF. CDR3 in DNA: TGTGCCAGCAGTGTGCTAGCGGGGGATACCGGGGAGCTGTTTTTT.

The CDR3 DNA reads TGTGCCAGCATCAAGACAGGGGGAGCAGATACGCAGTATTTT. Protein sequence: CASIKTGGADTQYF. The chain is built from TRBV28 and TRBJ2-3; TRBD1 matches at 9 bases. Germline V CDR1 and CDR2: MDHEN, SYDVKM. V lost 7 bases, J lost 4 bases, and 6 bases stayed unmatched. The CDR3 runs 14 residues.

The chain carries TRBV27 and TRBJ2-5; 7 nucleotides match TRBD1. Losses at the gene ends were 8 bases for V and 3 bases for J; bases not matched to a gene: 3. This CDR3 spans 12 amino acids. CDR1 and CDR2 (germline): MNHEY, SMNVEV (reference sequence). The CDR3 is CASGQEEETQYF. For the CDR3, the DNA is TGTGCCAGCGGACAGGAGGAAGAGACCCAGTACTTC.

This clone was found once. One end of the junction varies from germline; a read error may be responsible. The V call is TRBV7-2, the J call TRBJ1-4, with TRBD1 matching 7 bases. Germline V gives CDR1 SGHTA, CDR2 FQGNSA. CDR3 length equals 11 residues. In DNA form, the CDR3 reads TGTGCCAGCAGCGAAGGGGGGACAGTCGTTTTT. It yields the protein CASSEGGTVVF.

Turning to this clone: The sample holds other DNA sequences that translate to the same CDR3. The rearrangement joins TRBV5-1 to TRBJ2-7; D uncertain. CDR1 and CDR2 from the germline V gene are SGHRS and YFSETQ. Trimming cost V 0 bases and J 4 bases, with 8 bases left between them. The CDR3 length is 13 residues. This chain's CDR3 is CASSLAASYEQYF. The CDR3, as DNA: TGCGCCAGCAGCTTGGCTGCCAGTTACGAGCAGTACTTC. Full variable domain (missing parts from reference TRBV5-1 and TRBJ2-7): KAGVTQTPRYLIKTRGQQVTLSCSPISGHRSVSWYQQTPGQGLQFLFEYFSETQRNKGNFPGRFSGRQFSNSRSEMNVSTLELGDSALYLCASSLAASYEQYFGPGTRLTVT.

This clone is a singleton in its sample. V usage is TRBV7-2 and J usage is TRBJ1-4; D not certain. CDR3 length: 15 amino acids. The germline V gene encodes CDR1 SGHTA and CDR2 FQGNSA. Trimming removed 5 bases from V and 4 bases from J, with 14 bases in between. The CDR3 nucleotides read TGTGCCAGCAGCCCCGGAGGAGCTAATAATGAAAAACTGTTTTTT. Residues: CASSPGGANNEKLFF. Full variable domain (remainder filled in from reference TRBV7-2 and TRBJ1-4): GAGVSQSPSNKVTEKGKDVELRCDPISGHTALYWYRQSLGQGLEFLIYFQGNSAPDKSGLPSDRFSAERTGGSVSTLTIQRTQQEDSAVYLCASSPGGANNEKLFFGSGTQLSVL.

V and J are TRBV6-5 and TRBJ2-1; 9 nucleotides agree with TRBD1. CDR1 and CDR2 (germline): MNHEY, SVGAGI. V lost 6 bases to trimming and J lost 4 bases; unmatched junction nucleotides: 7. The CDR3 is 15 amino acids. CDR3 nucleotide sequence: TGTGCCAGCAGAGCCGGGACAGGGCTTTACAATGAGCAGTTCTTC. Encoded protein: CASRAGTGLYNEQFF.